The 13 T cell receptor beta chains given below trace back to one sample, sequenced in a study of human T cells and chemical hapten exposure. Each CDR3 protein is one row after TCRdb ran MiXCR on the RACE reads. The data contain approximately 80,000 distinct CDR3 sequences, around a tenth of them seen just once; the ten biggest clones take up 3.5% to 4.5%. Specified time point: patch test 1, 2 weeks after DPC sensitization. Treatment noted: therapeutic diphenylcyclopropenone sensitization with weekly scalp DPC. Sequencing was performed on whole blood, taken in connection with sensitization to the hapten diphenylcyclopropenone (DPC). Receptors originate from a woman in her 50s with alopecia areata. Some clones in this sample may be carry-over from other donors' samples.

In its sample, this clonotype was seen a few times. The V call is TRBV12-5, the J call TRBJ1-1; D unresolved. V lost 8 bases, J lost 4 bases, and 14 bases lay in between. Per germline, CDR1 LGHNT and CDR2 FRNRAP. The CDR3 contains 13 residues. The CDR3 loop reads CASMGPAGTEAFF. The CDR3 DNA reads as TGTGCTAGTATGGGCCCCGCAGGCACTGAAGCTTTCTTT. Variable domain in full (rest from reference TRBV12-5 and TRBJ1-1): DARVTQTPRHKVTEMGQEVTMRCQPILGHNTVFWYRQTMMQGLELLAYFRNRAPLDDSGMPKDRFSAEMPDATLATLKIQPSEPRDSAVYFCASMGPAGTEAFFGQGTRLTVV.

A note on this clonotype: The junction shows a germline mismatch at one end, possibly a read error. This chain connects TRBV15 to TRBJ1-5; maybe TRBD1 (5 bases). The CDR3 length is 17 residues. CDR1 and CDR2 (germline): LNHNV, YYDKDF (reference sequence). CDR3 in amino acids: CATSSYARGIANQPQHF. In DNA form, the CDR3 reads TGTGCCACGAGCAGTTACGCACGGGGGATCGCCAATCAGCCCCAGCATTTT. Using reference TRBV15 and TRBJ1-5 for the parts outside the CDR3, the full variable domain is DAMVIQNPRYQVTQFGKPVTLSCSQTLNHNVMYWYQQKSSQAPKLLFHYYDKDFNNEADTPDNFQSRRPNTSFCFLDIRSPGLGDTAMYLCATSSYARGIANQPQHFGDGTRLSIL.

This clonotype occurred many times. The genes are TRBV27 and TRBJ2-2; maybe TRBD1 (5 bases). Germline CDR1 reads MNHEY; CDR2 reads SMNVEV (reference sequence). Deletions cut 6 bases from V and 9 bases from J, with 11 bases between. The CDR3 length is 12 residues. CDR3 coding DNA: TGTGCCAGCAGCCGCTGGGGCCGGGAGCTGTTTTTT. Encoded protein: CASSRWGRELFF.

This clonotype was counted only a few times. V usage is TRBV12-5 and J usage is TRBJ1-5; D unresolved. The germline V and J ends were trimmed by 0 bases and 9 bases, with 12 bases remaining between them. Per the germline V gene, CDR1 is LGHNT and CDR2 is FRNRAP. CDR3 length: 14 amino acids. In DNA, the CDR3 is TGTGCTAGTGGTTTGGTAATACCCGGAGGGCCCCAGCATTTT. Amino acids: CASGLVIPGGPQHF. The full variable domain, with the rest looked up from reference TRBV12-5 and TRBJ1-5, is DARVTQTPRHKVTEMGQEVTMRCQPILGHNTVFWYRQTMMQGLELLAYFRNRAPLDDSGMPKDRFSAEMPDATLATLKIQPSEPRDSAVYFCASGLVIPGGPQHFGDGTRLSIL.

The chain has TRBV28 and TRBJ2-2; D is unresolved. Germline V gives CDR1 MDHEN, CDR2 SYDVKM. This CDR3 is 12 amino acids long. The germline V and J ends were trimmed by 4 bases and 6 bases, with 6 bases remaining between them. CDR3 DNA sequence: TGTGCCAGCAGTTCTCCCGCCGGGGAGCTGTTTTTT. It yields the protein CASSSPAGELFF. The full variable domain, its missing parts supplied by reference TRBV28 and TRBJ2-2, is DVKVTQSSRYLVKRTGEKVFLECVQDMDHENMFWYRQDPGLGLRLIYFSYDVKMKEKGDIPEGYSVSREKKERFSLILESASTNQTSMYLCASSSPAGELFFGEGSRLTVL.

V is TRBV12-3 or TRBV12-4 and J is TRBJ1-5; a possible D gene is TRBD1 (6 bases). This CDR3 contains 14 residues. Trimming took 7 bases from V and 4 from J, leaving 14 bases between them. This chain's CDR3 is CASNTRDKNQPQHF. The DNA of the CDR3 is TGTGCCAGCAACACTCGGGACAAGAATCAGCCCCAGCATTTT.

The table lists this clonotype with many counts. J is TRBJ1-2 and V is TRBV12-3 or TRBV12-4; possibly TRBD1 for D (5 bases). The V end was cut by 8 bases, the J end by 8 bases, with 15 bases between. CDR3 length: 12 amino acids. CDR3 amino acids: CASSLWRGGYTF. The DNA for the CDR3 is TGTGCCAGCTCCCTTTGGAGGGGAGGCTACACCTTC.

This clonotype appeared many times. The CDR3 DNA reads TGTGCCAGCAGACTTTACATGAACACTGAAGCTTTCTTT. This gives the protein CASRLYMNTEAFF. This chain connects TRBV6-5 to TRBJ1-1, with no clear D. This CDR3 is built from 13 residues. Germline V gene data show CDR1 as MNHEY and CDR2 as SVGAGI. Trimming cost V 6 bases and J 0 bases, with 8 bases left between them.

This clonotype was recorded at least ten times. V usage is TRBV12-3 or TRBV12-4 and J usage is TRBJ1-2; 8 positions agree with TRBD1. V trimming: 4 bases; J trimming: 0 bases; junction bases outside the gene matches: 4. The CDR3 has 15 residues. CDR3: CASSSGQGANYGYTF. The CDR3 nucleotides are TGTGCCAGCAGTTCCGGACAGGGAGCTAACTATGGCTACACCTTC.

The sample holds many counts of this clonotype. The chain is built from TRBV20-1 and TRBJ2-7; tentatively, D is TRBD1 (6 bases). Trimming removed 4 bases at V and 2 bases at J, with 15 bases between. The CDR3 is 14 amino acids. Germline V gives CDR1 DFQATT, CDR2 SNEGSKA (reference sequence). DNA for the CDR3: TGCAGTGCTACACCTTTGGGACAAACCTACGAGCAGTACTTC. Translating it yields CSATPLGQTYEQYF.

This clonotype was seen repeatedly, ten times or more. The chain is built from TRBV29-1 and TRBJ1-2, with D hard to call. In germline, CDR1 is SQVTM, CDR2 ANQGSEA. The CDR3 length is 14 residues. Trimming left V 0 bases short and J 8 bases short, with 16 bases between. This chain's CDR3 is CSVEDSRSDGGYTF. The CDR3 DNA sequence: TGCAGCGTTGAAGATTCGCGGTCCGACGGAGGCTACACCTTC. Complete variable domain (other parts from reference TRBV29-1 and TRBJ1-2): SAVISQKPSRDICQRGTSLTIQCQVDSQVTMMFWYRQQPGQSLTLIATANQGSEATYESGFVIDKFPISRPNLTFSTLTVSNMSPEDSSIYLCSVEDSRSDGGYTFGSGTRLTVV.

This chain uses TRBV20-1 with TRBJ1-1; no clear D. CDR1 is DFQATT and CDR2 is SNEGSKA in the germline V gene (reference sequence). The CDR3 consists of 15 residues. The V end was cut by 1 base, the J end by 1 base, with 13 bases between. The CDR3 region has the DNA TGCAGTGCTAGAGTATTCGACGGAGGGAACACTGAAGCTTTCTTT. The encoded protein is CSARVFDGGNTEAFF.

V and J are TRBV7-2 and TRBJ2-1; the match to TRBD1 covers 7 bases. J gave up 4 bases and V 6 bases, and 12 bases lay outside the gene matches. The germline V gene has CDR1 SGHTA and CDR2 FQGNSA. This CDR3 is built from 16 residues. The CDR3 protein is CASRNAGTEAYNEQFF. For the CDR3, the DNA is TGTGCCAGCAGAAATGCCGGGACAGAAGCTTACAATGAGCAGTTCTTC.